Listed below are T cell receptor beta chains from one sample, sequenced in a study of shared clonotypes between healthy human individuals. Clones were read by immunoSEQ multiplex PCR, and TCRdb kept only the in-frame ones, dropping some. The table lists 2.3 million or so clones, approximately 93% of them singletons. The sample consisted of naive CD4+ T cells from PBMCs. The receptors stem from a young man in good health. Some clones in this sample may be carry-over from other donors' samples. The CDR3 runs from the conserved cysteine through the conserved F or W. D genes are given only for firm matches. Expanded clones get a size class; other rows say once, few or many, or leave the size out.

abundance | j_gene | d_gene | v_gene | CDR3nt | CDR3aa
. | TRBJ1-2 | . | TRBV6-1 | TGTGCCAGCAGTGAAACAGGGAAATGGCGCAGTGATGGCTACACCTTC | CASSETGKWRSDGYTF
. | TRBJ2-1 | . | TRBV9 | TGTGCCAGCAGCGTAGGCGGACGTTCCTACAATGAGCAGTTCTTC | CASSVGGRSYNEQFF
. | TRBJ1-1 | . | TRBV27 | TGTGCCAGCAGACTTAACACTGAAGCTTTCTTT | CASRLNTEAFF
. | TRBJ1-1 | . | TRBV11-2 | TGTGCCAGCGCCCCGTCGGGGCTCACTGAAGCTTTCTTT | CASAPSGLTEAFF
. | TRBJ2-1 | . | TRBV7-9 | TGTGCCAGCAGCTTACCCTACAATGAGCAGTTCTTC | CASSLPYNEQFF
. | TRBJ1-1 | . | TRBV6-5 | TGTGCCAGCAGCGAAATCACAGGGAGGTTTACTGAAGCTTTCTTT | CASSEITGRFTEAFF
. | TRBJ1-2 | . | TRBV27 | TGTGCCAGCCGGAGGGACTCTAACTATGGCTACACCTTC | CASRRDSNYGYTF
. | TRBJ2-1 | TRBD1 | TRBV9 | TGTGCCAGCAGCCAGGGACAGGGAGCCTACAATGAGCAGTTCTTC | CASSQGQGAYNEQFF
. | TRBJ2-5 | TRBD1 | TRBV28 | TGTGCCAGCAGTTTAGACAGGGCTGGCGACCAAGAGACCCAGTACTTC | CASSLDRAGDQETQYF
. | TRBJ2-5 | TRBD2 | TRBV14 | TGTGCCAGCAGCCCTCGACTAGCGGGAGTGGAAGCCCAGTACTTC | CASSPRLAGVEAQYF
. | TRBJ2-7 | . | TRBV28 | TGTGCCAGCACCCAAGGATATTCGGGGGCCGAGCAGTACTTC | CASTQGYSGAEQYF
. | TRBJ2-6 | . | TRBV6-5 | TGTGCCAGCAGTTACGTCCTTAGCTCTGGGGCCAACGTCCTGACTTTC | CASSYVLSSGANVLTF
. | TRBJ2-2 | . | TRBV28 | TGTGCCAGCAAGGTAATGACAGCCATCACCGGGGAGCTGTTTTTT | CASKVMTAITGELFF
once | TRBJ2-1 | . | TRBV5-5 | TGTGCCAGCAGCCTGCTTGGGTCCAACACCAATGAGCAGTTCTTC | CASSLLGSNTNEQFF
. | TRBJ1-3 | . | TRBV19 | TGTGCCAGTAGTACCCCCCGACAGGCCGGAGGAAACACCATATATTTT | CASSTPRQAGGNTIYF
. | TRBJ1-3 | . | TRBV10-2 | TGCGCCAGCAGTGACAGGACCCTTACCTCTGGAAACACCATATATTTT | CASSDRTLTSGNTIYF
. | TRBJ2-3 | . | TRBV15 | TGTGCCACCAGCAGAGGGGTTGGACCGGAATACACAGATACGCAGTATTTT | CATSRGVGPEYTDTQYF
few | TRBJ2-7 | . | TRBV18 | TGTGCCAGCTCACCAACGGCATACGAGCAGTACTTC | CASSPTAYEQYF
. | TRBJ2-7 | . | TRBV7-2 | TGTGCCAGCAGCTTAGTAGCAGGGGGGGATCGCTACGAGCAGTACTTC | CASSLVAGGDRYEQYF
. | TRBJ1-1 | . | TRBV7-2 | TGTGCCAGCAGCCTACACCAGAACACTGAAGCTTTCTTT | CASSLHQNTEAFF
. | TRBJ2-1 | . | TRBV7-9 | TGTGCCAGCAGCTATAGACTAGAGAGTATACACAATGAGCAGTTCTTC | CASSYRLESIHNEQFF
once | TRBJ1-2 | TRBD1 | TRBV28 | TGTGCCAGCACCAAGACAGGGGGCGCTGACTATGGCTACACCTTC | CASTKTGGADYGYTF
. | TRBJ2-2 | . | TRBV27 | TGTGCCAGCAGTTCCGGGGGGGAGCTGTTTTTT | CASSSGGELFF
. | TRBJ2-1 | . | TRBV27 | TGTGCCAGCAGTTGGAAGTCCCGAACCGGGACCCCAACTTACTATGAGCAGTTCTTC | CASSWKSRTGTPTYYEQFF
. | TRBJ2-4 | . | TRBV11-2 | TGTGCCAGCAGCTTAGAGCGGATAGCCAAAAACATTCAGTACTTC | CASSLERIAKNIQYF
. | TRBJ2-3 | TRBD2 | TRBV10-3 | TGTGCCATCAGTGCGAGAAGCGGGAGTTTTACGGATACGCAGTATTTT | CAISARSGSFTDTQYF
. | TRBJ2-7 | TRBD1 | TRBV7-9 | TGTGCCAGCAGCTTAGAAGTGGACAGGGGGACCTACGAGCAGTACTTC | CASSLEVDRGTYEQYF
. | TRBJ2-1 | . | TRBV10-1 | TGCGCCAGCAGTTCCCTAATATCACCCGAAAGGAGTTGGCACAATGAGCAGTTCTTC | CASSSLISPERSWHNEQFF
. | TRBJ2-7 | . | TRBV28 | TGTGCCAGCAGTTCGAGCACCAGGGGACCACCCTACGAGCAGTACTTC | CASSSSTRGPPYEQYF
. | TRBJ1-1 | . | TRBV6-6 | TGTGCCAGCAGGGGCTATGGGAGGGCCAATGAAGCTTTCTTT | CASRGYGRANEAFF
. | TRBJ1-5 | . | TRBV30 | TGTGCCTGGGCTTTAGGGGGGCAGGGTAGCAATCAGCCCCAGCATTTT | CAWALGGQGSNQPQHF
. | TRBJ1-4 | . | TRBV28 | TGTGCCAGCAGTCCCGGAAGCTACTTTGAAAAACTGTTTTTT | CASSPGSYFEKLFF
. | TRBJ2-5 | TRBD2 | TRBV28 | TGTGCCAGCAGCCCAGCGGGGTGGTACCAAGAGACCCAGTACTTC | CASSPAGWYQETQYF